This TCR beta chain was recorded in a study of blood T cell repertoires in COVID-19. The wider study: Samples taken during acute and convalescent COVID-19 were collected in the United States, Italy and Spain. T cells, B-cell-depleted T cells, or PBMCs provided the cDNA or gDNA that served as material.

The CDR3 has 15 residues. Per the germline V gene, CDR1 is MNHEY and CDR2 is SVGAGI. V lost 6 bases to trimming and J lost 6 bases, with 21 bases between them. Methods used by the authors: Estimates of nucleated cell counts were drawn from the amplification of reference gene primers. TCRdb's table, derived via immunoSEQ multiplex PCR, lists solely in-frame clones and lacks some. V, J and clone size derive from that table, while D and trimming were established from the DNA sequence. The sample shows tens of thousands of clones, about nine tenths of them seen only once. Sample: peripheral blood. The origin of this receptor is a woman aged 45-60 years with active or convalescent COVID-19. The gene calls are TRBV6-5 and TRBJ2-7; D may be TRBD1 (6 bases). The CDR3 bases are TGTGCCAGCAGCAACAGGGCGAATCCAGGCTCCGAGCAGTACTTC. Translated: CASSNRANPGSEQYF.